The table lists the clone carrying this T cell receptor (beta chain) with many counts. The antigen is undetermined. Time point given: persistent/refractory GD, antithyroid drugs over 5 years with positive TRAb. The TCR library used RNA extracted from PBMCs. Patient provenance is recorded as an endocrinology department in Xi'an, China. The data belong to a study of regulatory T cells in long-lasting Graves disease. The junction had 4 bases not matched to a gene; V was cut back by 5 bases and J by 1 base. The germline V gene encodes CDR1 SGHRS and CDR2 YFSETQ. This CDR3 spans 14 amino acids. Building of the TCR beta libraries involved iRepertoire HTBI primers and Arm-PCR of CDR3 regions. TCRdb recomputed calls from the multiplex PCR reads with MiXCR, one row per CDR3 protein. The sample holds under 450,000 distinct CDR3 sequences, roughly 20% seen once. Overall study findings and caveats: Graves' patients with persistent disease showed TCR diversity lower than patients newly diagnosed. Persistent disease preferred TRBV28, TRBJ1-2 and TRBJ2-5.

The chain combines TRBV5-1 with TRBJ1-1; TRBD1 agrees at 8 bases. The clonotype comes from a woman between 35 and 50 years old with Graves disease. The sample in question was peripheral blood mononuclear cells (PBMCs), obtained when the disease was refractory, from a patient treated with antithyroid drugs. CDR3 nucleotide sequence: TGCGCCAGCAGTGGACAGGGACCGAACACTGAAGCTTTCTTT. The encoded protein is CASSGQGPNTEAFF.